These 21 T cell receptor beta chains share one sample of origin, sequenced in a study of a mutant IDH1 vaccine in newly diagnosed glioma. Profiling relied on immunoSEQ multiplex PCR, and the TCRdb table lists in-frame clones only, not all of them. Among about 40,000 clones listed, about four fifths were seen once. Noted time point: week 11, during vaccination. Doses comprised 300 ug of mutant IDH1 20-mer peptide each, plus topical imiquimod. No antigen has been identified for these receptors. The sample was PBMCs, taken from a glioma patient whose treatment included an IDH1 peptide vaccine. Receptors were obtained from a man in his forties with glioma.

The chain combines TRBV4-1 with TRBJ2-7; D unresolved. Trimming left V 4 bases short and J 0 bases short, with 10 bases between. The length of the CDR3 is 14 residues. CDR1 MGHRA and CDR2 YSYEKL come from the germline V gene. In DNA, the CDR3 is TGCGCCAGCAGCCTCGGACCCCACTCCTACGAGCAGTACTTC. It encodes CASSLGPHSYEQYF.

The chain joins TRBV6-6 to TRBJ1-1; possibly TRBD1 for D (5 bases). CDR3 length equals 14 residues. Trimming took off 2 bases at V and 2 bases at J, with 9 bases between the two ends. Germline-derived CDR1 and CDR2 are MNHNY and SVGAGI (reference sequence). This CDR3 reads CASSYAGENTEAFF. The CDR3 bases are TGTGCCAGCAGTTACGCGGGGGAAAACACTGAAGCTTTCTTT.

The J gene is TRBJ1-5, the V gene TRBV19; a possible D gene is TRBD1 (6 bases). V gave up 1 base and J gave up 2 bases, with 18 bases separating them. Per germline, CDR1 LNHDA and CDR2 SQIVND (reference sequence). The CDR3 is made up of 18 amino acids. The CDR3 spells CASSIGYRSGAGNQPQHF. CDR3 DNA: TGTGCCAGTAGTATAGGTTATCGTTCGGGGGCGGGCAATCAGCCCCAGCATTTT. The entire variable domain, with the rest obtained from reference TRBV19 and TRBJ1-5, is as follows: DGGITQSPKYLFRKEGQNVTLSCEQNLNHDAMYWYRQDPGQGLRLIYYSQIVNDFQKGDIAEGYSVSREKKESFPLTVTSAQKNPTAFYLCASSIGYRSGAGNQPQHFGDGTRLSIL.

The J gene is TRBJ2-7, the V gene TRBV7-6, with 7 bases that match TRBD2. The CDR3 consists of 15 residues. V shed 1 base, J shed 2 bases, and the junction held 5 bases outside the gene matches. Germline CDR1 and CDR2: SGHVS and FNYEAQ. CDR3 protein: CASSLGGGPTYEQYF. CDR3 DNA sequence: TGTGCCAGCAGCTTAGGCGGGGGACCAACCTACGAGCAGTACTTC.

The rearrangement links TRBV18 to TRBJ1-1, with 9 bases fitting TRBD1. CDR3 size: 14 residues. The J segment lost 1 base and the V segment lost 6 bases, leaving 3 bases of the junction unmatched. Germline CDR1 and CDR2: KGHSH and LQKENI. The DNA for the CDR3 is TGTGCCAGCTCGCAGGGACAGGGGAACACTGAAGCTTTCTTT. This gives the protein CASSQGQGNTEAFF.

The chain joins TRBV5-4 to TRBJ1-1; 7 bases agree with TRBD1. The CDR3 is 14 residues long. V was clipped by 4 bases and J by 1 base; unmatched bases: 4. Germline-derived CDR1 and CDR2 are SGHNT and YYREEE (reference sequence). For the CDR3, the DNA is TGTGCCAGCAGCCTGGGACAGACGAACACTGAAGCTTTCTTT. Its protein is CASSLGQTNTEAFF.

The rearrangement joins TRBV5-1 to TRBJ2-7; 8 nucleotides line up with TRBD1. This CDR3 is 15 amino acids long. V dropped 7 bases and J dropped 6; count of bases not matched to a gene: 15. Germline values: CDR1 SGHRS, CDR2 YFSETQ. CDR3: CASSRLRTGLGEQYF. The DNA of the CDR3 is TGCGCCAGCTCGAGACTCCGGACAGGGTTGGGCGAGCAGTACTTC.

The chain is built from TRBV27 and TRBJ1-2; 7 bases match TRBD1. Losses at the gene ends were 6 bases for V and 8 bases for J; bases not matched to a gene: 9. The CDR3 length is 13 residues. Germline-derived CDR1 and CDR2 are MNHEY and SMNVEV (reference sequence). The CDR3 spells CASRLSDRAGYTF. CDR3 DNA sequence: TGTGCCAGCAGACTTTCCGACAGGGCGGGCTACACCTTC.

The chain employs TRBV7-6 and TRBJ2-2; perhaps TRBD2 as D (5 bases). V was shortened by 7 bases and J by 6 bases, with 9 bases between the two germline ends. The CDR3 has 12 amino acids. Germline lookup yields CDR1 SGHVS and CDR2 FNYEAQ. Here the CDR3 reads CASNQRAGELFF. In DNA, the CDR3 is TGTGCCAGCAACCAGAGGGCCGGGGAGCTGTTTTTT. Full variable domain (remainder filled in from reference TRBV7-6 and TRBJ2-2): GAGVSQSPRYKVTKRGQDVALRCDPISGHVSLYWYRQALGQGPEFLTYFNYEAQQDKSGLPNDRFSAERPEGSISTLTIQRTEQRDSAMYRCASNQRAGELFFGEGSRLTVL.

The chain carries TRBV5-6 and TRBJ2-1; TRBD2 matches at 7 bases. The CDR3 length is 14 residues. Germline V lookup: CDR1 SGHDT, CDR2 YYEEEE. After removal of 4 bases from V and 7 bases from J, the junction contained 8 bases not matched to a gene. The CDR3 nucleotides are TGTGCCAGCAGCCTTGGACTAGGTAGGAATGAGCAGTTCTTC. Translated: CASSLGLGRNEQFF. Full variable domain (rest looked up from reference TRBV5-6 and TRBJ2-1): DAGVTQSPTHLIKTRGQQVTLRCSPKSGHDTVSWYQQALGQGPQFIFQYYEEEERQRGNFPDRFSGHQFPNYSSELNVNALLLGDSALYLCASSLGLGRNEQFFGPGTRLTVL.

V usage is TRBV5-1 and J usage is TRBJ1-2; TRBD1 agrees at 8 bases. Germline V gene data show CDR1 as SGHRS and CDR2 as YFSETQ. The CDR3 covers 14 residues. Trimming took 0 bases from V and 6 from J; bases not matched to a gene: 4. CDR3 nucleotide sequence: TGCGCCAGCAGCTTGGAGACAGGGGATAATGGCTACACCTTC. Its translation is CASSLETGDNGYTF.

V usage is TRBV5-4 and J usage is TRBJ1-1; D is ambiguous. Germline CDR1 reads SGHNT; CDR2 reads YYREEE (reference sequence). V shed 1 base and J shed 1 base, with 5 bases lying between them. CDR3 size: 13 residues. The CDR3 protein is CASSLMGNTEAFF. CDR3 coding DNA: TGTGCCAGCAGCTTGATGGGGAACACTGAAGCTTTCTTT.

The chain employs TRBV18 and TRBJ1-3, with a tentative D call TRBD1 (5 bases). Germline V gene data show CDR1 as KGHSH and CDR2 as LQKENI. Between the trimmed V and J ends, which lost 6 bases and 4 bases, there was a span of 19 bases. This CDR3 spans 16 amino acids. This CDR3 is CASSRNRPDGGNTIYF. For the CDR3, the DNA is TGTGCCAGCTCGCGCAACAGGCCCGATGGAGGAAACACCATATATTTT.

This chain links TRBV10-1 with TRBJ2-2, with 9 nucleotides matching TRBD2. The V gene end was trimmed by 2 bases and the J gene end by 3 bases; junction bases not matched to a gene: 1. The germline V gene has CDR1 WNHNN and CDR2 SYGVQD (reference sequence). CDR3 length: 15 amino acids. The CDR3 DNA follows: TGCGCCAGCAGTGAGAAGCGGGAGGACACCGGGGAGCTGTTTTTT. Encoded protein: CASSEKREDTGELFF.

This chain connects TRBV5-1 to TRBJ2-7; the D is unclear. Trimming removed 0 bases at V and 0 bases at J, with 16 bases between. CDR3 length: 17 residues. Germline CDR1 and CDR2: SGHRS and YFSETQ. CDR3 sequence: CASSLGTHRSSSYEQYF. In nucleotides, the CDR3 is TGCGCCAGCAGCTTGGGCACCCACCGCTCGAGCTCCTACGAGCAGTACTTC.

The chain is built from TRBV10-3 and TRBJ2-7; 8 positions match TRBD2. Unmatched junction bases numbered 9, after V lost 11 bases and J lost 3 bases. This CDR3 comprises 13 residues. Germline CDR1 ENHRY, CDR2 SYGVKD. CDR3 sequence (DNA): TGTGCCGCGCGCGGGGGGTTAGGCTACGAGCAGTACTTC. This gives the protein CAARGGLGYEQYF.

This clone showed up just a few times. V gene TRBV2 combines with J gene TRBJ2-4; TRBD2 matches 7 bases. The CDR3 loop spans 17 amino acids. Germline trimming cut 11 bases from V and 2 bases from J; bases unmatched to any gene: 18. Germline-derived CDR1 and CDR2 are SNHLY and FYNNEI. The CDR3 region is CAGARQSLGGTKNIQYF. The CDR3 nucleotides are TGTGCCGGAGCGAGACAGTCCCTCGGGGGGACCAAAAACATTCAGTACTTC.

The genes are TRBV4-1 and TRBJ1-2; possible D gene TRBD1, 6 bases. V was cut by 6 bases and J by 0 bases, with 8 bases left in between. Germline V gene data show CDR1 as MGHRA and CDR2 as YSYEKL. This CDR3 has 13 residues. The CDR3, as DNA: TGCGCCAGCAGTTCAGGGGCTAACTATGGCTACACCTTC. Translating gives CASSSGANYGYTF.

The chain links TRBV23-1 to TRBJ2-6; possible D gene TRBD1, 6 bases. TRBV23-1 is an ORF, and what it does is uncertain. The V end was cut by 2 bases, the J end by 0 bases, with 17 bases between. This CDR3 comprises 19 residues. The CDR3 bases are TGCGCCAGCAGTCAAGAGAAACAGGGATCGAACTCTGGGGCCAACGTCCTGACTTTC. It yields the protein CASSQEKQGSNSGANVLTF.

The rearrangement links TRBV19 to TRBJ1-1; weak D call: TRBD1 (6 bases). The V and J ends lost 2 bases and 7 bases respectively, with 14 bases between them. The CDR3 runs to 14 residues. Germline V lookup: CDR1 LNHDA, CDR2 SQIVND (reference sequence). This chain's CDR3 is CASSIRGGADEAFF. The CDR3, as DNA: TGTGCCAGTAGTATAAGGGGGGGGGCAGATGAAGCTTTCTTT.

The chain recombines TRBV4-1 with TRBJ2-3, with D possibly TRBD2 on 5 matching bases. CDR1 is MGHRA, CDR2 YSYEKL, per germline. V was trimmed by 0 bases and J by 7 bases, leaving 8 bases between them. CDR3 length: 13 amino acids. The CDR3 protein is CASSQDAGNTQYF. CDR3 DNA sequence: TGCGCCAGCAGCCAAGATGCGGGCAATACGCAGTATTTT.